A selection of T cell receptor beta chains follows, all from one sample in a study of CD8 T cells in Susac syndrome. Each CDR3 protein is one row after TCRdb ran MiXCR on the immunoSEQ multiplex PCR reads. The sample lists approximately 220,000 distinct CDR3 sequences, 92% occurring once. Input material: CD8+ T cells from PBMCs. The source is a human donor with multiple sclerosis. Each CDR3 is given with its conserved first and last residue. A D gene is named only where the DNA matches it firmly. The size field is filled for only some rows; it gives once, few, many or a size class.

clone size	J gene	D gene	V gene	CDR3 protein	CDR3 DNA
-	TRBJ2-7	TRBD1	TRBV3-1	CASSQDSGQGAEQYF	TGTGCCAGCAGCCAAGATTCGGGACAGGGGGCCGAGCAGTACTTC
-	TRBJ1-3	-	TRBV20-1	CSARDLGGGAAGNTIYF	TGCAGTGCTAGAGATTTGGGAGGGGGGGCGGCTGGAAACACCATATATTTT
-	TRBJ1-2	-	TRBV9	CASSPGRGLAYGYTF	TGTGCCAGCAGCCCAGGAAGGGGACTAGCATATGGCTACACCTTC
-	TRBJ1-3	-	TRBV7-9	CASTPGDSGNTIYF	TGTGCCAGCACTCCCGGGGACTCTGGAAACACCATATATTTT
-	TRBJ2-1	TRBD2	TRBV19	CASSGLAGMSSYNEQFF	TGTGCCAGTAGTGGACTAGCGGGGATGAGCTCCTACAATGAGCAGTTCTTC
-	TRBJ2-3	-	TRBV6-6	CASSFSVRDTQYF	TGTGCCAGCAGTTTTTCGGTTCGGGATACGCAGTATTTT
-	TRBJ2-1	-	TRBV4-1	CASSQDPQGDEQFF	TGCGCCAGCAGCCAAGATCCACAGGGCGATGAGCAGTTCTTC
-	TRBJ1-2	-	TRBV3-1	CASSFGNGLDGYTF	-
few	TRBJ2-5	-	TRBV9	CASSVGGGLETQYF	TGTGCCAGCAGCGTAGGTGGGGGGCTGGAGACCCAGTACTTC
-	TRBJ2-6	-	TRBV24-1	CATSDPSGANVLTF	TGTGCCACCAGTGACCCGAGCGGGGCCAACGTCCTGACTTTC
-	TRBJ2-1	-	TRBV6-2/TRBV6-3	CASSYSVADNEQFF	TGTGCCAGCAGTTACTCTGTGGCCGACAATGAGCAGTTCTTC
-	TRBJ2-1	TRBD2	TRBV24-1	CATSDTSGSDEQFF	TGTGCCACCAGTGACACTAGCGGGAGCGATGAGCAGTTCTTC
-	TRBJ2-1	-	TRBV7-9	CASSTPGPRNEQFF	TGTGCCAGCAGCACACCGGGACCAAGGAACGAGCAGTTCTTC
once	TRBJ1-1	TRBD1	TRBV30	CAWDPGTGDEAFF	TGTGCCTGGGACCCCGGGACAGGAGATGAAGCTTTCTTT
-	TRBJ1-1	-	TRBV10-2	CASSDRGTEAFF	TGCGCCAGCAGTGATCGGGGCACTGAAGCTTTCTTT
-	TRBJ2-2	-	TRBV24-1	CATEFANTGELFF	TGTGCCACCGAATTTGCGAACACCGGGGAGCTGTTTTTT
-	TRBJ1-4	-	TRBV7-9	CASSLSSRDTNEKLFF	TGTGCCAGCAGCTTGAGCTCCAGGGATACTAATGAAAAACTGTTTTTT
-	TRBJ2-2	-	TRBV5-4	CASREGAYNTGELFF	TGTGCCAGCAGGGAGGGGGCGTACAACACCGGGGAGCTGTTTTTT
-	TRBJ2-7	-	TRBV5-4	CASSLAGPTWEQYF	TGTGCCAGCAGCTTGGCGGGGCCCACCTGGGAGCAGTACTTC
-	TRBJ2-3	-	TRBV12-3/TRBV12-4	CASSLSRGTQYF	TGTGCCAGCAGCCTGTCGCGGGGTACGCAGTATTTT
-	TRBJ1-2	-	TRBV11-2	CAIAWGGGDGYTF	TGTGCCATCGCCTGGGGGGGAGGAGATGGCTACACCTTC
-	TRBJ2-7	-	TRBV27	CASSLSAGPYEQYF	TGTGCCAGCAGTTTATCGGCAGGTCCCTACGAGCAGTACTTC
-	TRBJ1-1	TRBD1	TRBV29-1	CSVEEEGAGTEAFF	TGCAGCGTTGAAGAGGAGGGGGCGGGCACTGAAGCTTTCTTT
-	TRBJ1-2	TRBD1	TRBV15	CATSPGTGGGYGYTF	TGTGCCACCAGTCCCGGGACAGGGGGAGGGTATGGCTACACCTTC
-	TRBJ2-7	TRBD1	TRBV7-2	CASSLGRGQGRQYF	TGTGCCAGCAGCTTGGGCCGGGGACAGGGGAGGCAGTACTTC
-	TRBJ2-3	-	TRBV25-1	CASSEPGQFYTDTQYF	TGTGCCAGCAGTGAGCCTGGACAGTTTTACACAGATACGCAGTATTTT
once	TRBJ2-5	-	TRBV14	CASSQDIFQETQYF	TGTGCCAGCAGCCAAGATATTTTCCAAGAGACCCAGTACTTC
-	TRBJ2-5	-	TRBV12-3/TRBV12-4	CASSLGATQETQYF	TGTGCCAGCAGTTTAGGGGCCACCCAAGAGACCCAGTACTTC
-	TRBJ2-3	-	TRBV3-1	CASSQDEDTQYF	TGTGCCAGCAGCCAAGATGAGGATACGCAGTATTTT
-	TRBJ2-1	TRBD2	TRBV20-1	CSARGLAGDKTYNEQFF	TGCAGTGCTAGAGGACTAGCGGGGGACAAAACCTACAATGAGCAGTTCTTC
once	TRBJ2-7	-	TRBV20-1	CSARDLASTYEQYF	TGCAGTGCTAGAGATCTAGCGTCAACCTACGAGCAGTACTTC
-	TRBJ2-6	-	TRBV25-1	CASSESPRAVLSGANVLTF	TGTGCCAGCAGTGAATCCCCGCGGGCCGTACTCTCTGGGGCCAACGTCCTGACTTTC
-	TRBJ2-5	TRBD2	TRBV7-8	CASSSGLALRKEETQYF	TGTGCCAGCAGCTCGGGACTAGCCCTTCGAAAGGAGGAGACCCAGTACTTC
-	TRBJ1-2	-	TRBV5-1	CASSPGDYGYTF	TGTGCCAGCAGCCCGGGAGACTATGGCTACACCTTC